A single sample is the source of the 20 T cell receptor beta chains below, sequenced in a study of shared clonotypes between healthy human individuals. The data were produced by immunoSEQ multiplex PCR, yet TCRdb's version contains in-frame clones alone and is incomplete. The table records roughly 1,000,000 clones, about four fifths of them present only once. What was sequenced was memory CD4+ T cells from PBMCs. The subset: CD45RA-negative fraction. The source of these receptors is a man younger than 30 in good health. Some clones in this sample may be carry-over from other donors' samples.

CDR3: CASSLQQGAGTDTQYF. The CDR3 nucleotides read TGTGCCAGTAGTCTACAGCAGGGGGCCGGCACAGATACGCAGTATTTT. The chain has TRBV19 and TRBJ2-3, with 8 bases identical to TRBD1. Germline V CDR1 and CDR2: LNHDA, SQIVND (reference sequence). Unmatched junction bases numbered 8, after V lost 5 bases and J lost 1 base. This CDR3 is built from 16 residues.

This clone was recorded once. The rearrangement uses TRBV6-5 and TRBJ2-6, with unresolved D. V lost 7 bases and J lost 0, with 4 bases in between. This CDR3 is 13 amino acids long. CDR1 and CDR2 (germline): MNHEY, SVGAGI. CDR3 nucleotide sequence: TGTGCCAGCACCCCCTCTGGGGCCAACGTCCTGACTTTC. The encoded protein is CASTPSGANVLTF.

The chain combines TRBV10-3 with TRBJ1-1; D gene ambiguous. V lost 3 bases, J lost 4 bases, and 9 bases lay in between. CDR3 length equals 13 residues. Germline CDR1 reads ENHRY; CDR2 reads SYGVKD. In nucleotides, the CDR3 is TGTGCCATCAGTGAAAATGGTGGCACTGAAGCTTTCTTT. This sequence encodes CAISENGGTEAFF.

This clone was detected only once. The chain joins TRBV7-2 to TRBJ1-5; D gene unclear. The CDR3 loop spans 15 amino acids. Trimming took off 0 bases at V and 6 bases at J, with 12 bases between the two ends. Germline V lookup: CDR1 SGHTA, CDR2 FQGNSA. CDR3 residues: CASSLAGVVSQPQHF. In nucleotides, the CDR3 is TGTGCCAGCAGCTTAGCCGGGGTGGTAAGTCAGCCCCAGCATTTT.

This clone has a handful of counts. Other DNA sequences in the same sample also yield this CDR3. V gene TRBV28 combines with J gene TRBJ2-7; 7 bases match TRBD2. Unmatched junction bases numbered 0, after V lost 3 bases and J lost 1 base. The length of the CDR3 is 13 residues. Germline CDR1 reads MDHEN; CDR2 reads SYDVKM. For the CDR3, the DNA is TGTGCCAGCAGTTTGGGGGGGTCCTACGAGCAGTACTTC. Translated, it gives CASSLGGSYEQYF.

This clone was found a few times. The genes are TRBV5-6 and TRBJ2-3; D gene uncertain. Germline loops: CDR1 SGHDT, CDR2 YYEEEE. This CDR3 has 12 amino acids. Trimming left V 0 bases short and J 4 bases short, with 3 bases between. The DNA for the CDR3 is TGTGCCAGCAGCTTGGTAGCAGATACGCAGTATTTT. It translates to CASSLVADTQYF.

V is TRBV25-1 and J is TRBJ2-1; tentatively, D is TRBD1 (6 bases). The ends were cut back, 5 bases at V and 6 bases at J, with 11 bases in the middle. The CDR3 runs 13 residues. Germline CDR1 reads MGHDK; CDR2 reads SYGVNS. CDR3 coding DNA: TGTGCCAGCAGTCAGGGGCCCATCAATGAGCAGTTCTTC. The encoded protein is CASSQGPINEQFF.

The rearrangement joins TRBV6-1 to TRBJ2-1, with a tentative D call TRBD2 (6 bases). Germline V lookup: CDR1 MNHNS, CDR2 SASEGT. The CDR3 loop spans 15 amino acids. V dropped 2 bases and J dropped 4 bases, with 12 bases sitting between them. CDR3 in DNA: TGTGCCAGCAGTGAATTGGTAGCGGCTTACAATGAGCAGTTCTTC. Residues: CASSELVAAYNEQFF.

The genes are TRBV7-9 and TRBJ2-5, with D perhaps TRBD2 (6 bases). CDR3 length equals 14 residues. Trimming pared 7 bases from V and 5 bases from J, leaving 17 bases between. Germline loops: CDR1 SEHNR, CDR2 FQNEAQ (reference sequence). The CDR3 is CASNPGGSSETQYF. The CDR3 coding sequence is TGTGCCAGCAACCCTGGGGGGTCGTCGGAGACCCAGTACTTC.

The chain recombines TRBV4-3 with TRBJ2-7; D gene unclear. Germline V lookup: CDR1 LGHNA, CDR2 YSLEER. The CDR3 is 14 amino acids. Trimming took 1 base from V and 2 from J, leaving 9 bases between them. CDR3 in amino acids: CASSQVEWAYEQYF. The DNA of the CDR3 is TGCGCCAGCAGCCAAGTAGAGTGGGCCTACGAGCAGTACTTC.

The J gene is TRBJ2-1, the V gene TRBV28, with 8 bases that match TRBD2. The CDR3 runs 15 residues. The germline CDR1 and CDR2 sequences are MDHEN and SYDVKM. V gave up 7 bases and J gave up 6 bases; unmatched junction bases: 11. The CDR3 region is CASTWRKSGSNEQFF. The CDR3 nucleotides read TGTGCCAGCACCTGGAGAAAAAGCGGGAGCAATGAGCAGTTCTTC. The whole variable domain, filled in from reference TRBV28 and TRBJ2-1, reads DVKVTQSSRYLVKRTGEKVFLECVQDMDHENMFWYRQDPGLGLRLIYFSYDVKMKEKGDIPEGYSVSREKKERFSLILESASTNQTSMYLCASTWRKSGSNEQFFGPGTRLTVL.

This clone came up once. The rearrangement uses TRBV19 and TRBJ2-3; 9 nucleotides align to TRBD1. J lost 5 bases, V lost 5 bases, and 8 bases had no gene match. Germline values: CDR1 LNHDA, CDR2 SQIVND (reference sequence). CDR3 length: 15 amino acids. CDR3 in amino acids: CASSVDRGVEDTQYF. The CDR3 nucleotides are TGTGCCAGTAGTGTGGACAGGGGAGTTGAAGATACGCAGTATTTT.

V gene TRBV12-5 combines with J gene TRBJ2-7; TRBD2 is a possible D gene (6 bases). V lost 1 base and J lost 5, with 9 bases in between. The CDR3 sequence is 13 residues long. Germline assignment: CDR1 LGHNT and CDR2 FRNRAP. In nucleotides, the CDR3 is TGTGCTAGTGGTTTGGGGGGACTCAACGAGCAGTACTTC. Its protein product is CASGLGGLNEQYF.

This chain uses TRBV18 with TRBJ2-3; D ambiguous. Trimming took off 3 bases at V and 4 bases at J, with 17 bases between the two ends. Per the germline V gene, CDR1 is KGHSH and CDR2 is LQKENI. CDR3 length equals 16 residues. The DNA of the CDR3 is TGTGCCAGCTCACCTCCGTTGGGTTCGATCGCAGATACGCAGTATTTT. Translation gives CASSPPLGSIADTQYF. The full variable domain, with the rest looked up from reference TRBV18 and TRBJ2-3, is NAGVMQNPRHLVRRRGQEARLRCSPMKGHSHVYWYRQLPEEGLKFMVYLQKENIIDESGMPKERFSAEFPKEGPSILRIQQVVRGDSAAYFCASSPPLGSIADTQYFGPGTRLTVL.

This clone was seen a handful of times. This chain links TRBV6-5 with TRBJ2-7; D is possibly TRBD2 (5 bases). Germline CDR1 reads MNHEY; CDR2 reads SVGAGI. This CDR3 has 14 residues. V gave up 6 bases and J gave up 2 bases, with 14 bases separating them. The CDR3 nucleotides are TGTGCCAGCAGGGTCGGGGTTAATGCCTACGAGCAGTACTTC. Translated, it gives CASRVGVNAYEQYF.

V gene TRBV5-1 combines with J gene TRBJ1-1; 7 nucleotides agree with TRBD1. CDR1 and CDR2 from the germline V gene are SGHRS and YFSETQ. J was trimmed by 0 bases and V by 4 bases; bases with no gene match: 6. CDR3 length: 15 amino acids. For the CDR3, the DNA is TGCGCCAGCAGCACCGGGACAGCCATGAACACTGAAGCTTTCTTT. Translation gives CASSTGTAMNTEAFF.

This rearrangement joins TRBV4-3 to TRBJ2-7, with D possibly called TRBD1 or TRBD2 (5 bases each). The V gene lost 2 bases and the J gene lost 0 bases, with 14 bases spanning the gap. The length of the CDR3 is 16 residues. Germline loops: CDR1 LGHNA, CDR2 YSLEER. CDR3 protein: CASSQNPGTVSYEQYF. CDR3 nucleotide sequence: TGCGCCAGCAGCCAAAATCCCGGGACGGTCTCCTACGAGCAGTACTTC.

This clone was seen a few times. This chain links TRBV10-3 with TRBJ1-1; D is ambiguous. The germline V and J ends were trimmed by 0 bases and 6 bases, with 11 bases remaining between them. The CDR3 runs to 14 residues. CDR1 and CDR2 (germline): ENHRY, SYGVKD. CDR3 in DNA: TGTGCCATCAGTGAGTCTACGGCAGCACCTGAAGCTTTCTTT. Translating gives CAISESTAAPEAFF.

The chain combines TRBV18 with TRBJ1-2; no definite D call. Germline assignment: CDR1 KGHSH and CDR2 LQKENI. The CDR3 spans 16 residues. Trimming took 0 bases from V and 8 from J, leaving 19 bases between them. The CDR3 sequence is CASSPPGSVTAAGYTF. In DNA form, the CDR3 reads TGTGCCAGCTCACCACCAGGGTCAGTCACCGCGGCCGGCTACACCTTC.

CDR3 region: CASTLGGAGGEQYF. The CDR3 nucleotides are TGTGCCAGCACTCTGGGGGGGGCGGGAGGCGAGCAGTACTTC. The rearrangement joins TRBV6-5 to TRBJ2-7; 8 bases agree with TRBD2. Germline V lookup: CDR1 MNHEY, CDR2 SVGAGI. This CDR3 has 14 residues. After removal of 7 bases from V and 6 bases from J, the junction contained 11 bases not matched to a gene.